The 11 T cell receptor beta chains below come from one sample, sequenced in a study of CXCR3-negative and CXCR3-positive naive CD8 T cells (dated by TCRdb to the late 2010s). TCRdb records NextSeq 550 as the sequencer. The Human TCR Profiling Kit (MiLaboratory) was used to make UMI-labeled 5' RACE TRB cDNA libraries. TCRdb reprocessed the reads and lists each CDR3 protein sequence as a single entry, with no DNA. This sample's table has entries for approximately 83,000 distinct CDR3 sequences. 1.7% of the sample comes from the top ten. Sequencing input: naive CXCR3- CD8+ T cells from blood. The cell subset or site label of this sample denotes: CD45RO-CCR7+CD27+CD95- naive CD8+ T cells lacking CXCR3 (TNR3-). These receptors were taken from a human donor in good health. Some clones in this sample may be carry-over from other donors' samples.

The V call is TRBV29-1, the J call TRBJ2-3; the D gene TCRdb calls, TRBD1, cannot be checked with no DNA. This CDR3 spans 15 amino acids. The germline V gene has CDR1 SQVTM and CDR2 ANQGSEA. CDR3 amino acids: CSVEDRGGAGDTQYF.

This rearrangement joins TRBV29-1 to TRBJ2-5; TCRdb designates TRBD2, a call that cannot be tested without DNA. The CDR3 has 15 residues. Germline V gives CDR1 SQVTM, CDR2 ANQGSEA. CDR3 region: CSVEDLNSGQETQYF. Full variable domain (missing parts from reference TRBV29-1 and TRBJ2-5): SAVISQKPSRDICQRGTSLTIQCQVDSQVTMMFWYRQQPGQSLTLIATANQGSEATYESGFVIDKFPISRPNLTFSTLTVSNMSPEDSSIYLCSVEDLNSGQETQYFGPGTRLLVL.

This chain connects TRBV7-9 to TRBJ1-2. Germline loops: CDR1 SEHNR, CDR2 FQNEAQ (reference sequence). The CDR3 totals 13 residues. The CDR3 sequence is CASSLSNLYGYTF.

The chain joins TRBV21-1 to TRBJ1-2. TRBV21-1 is recorded as a pseudogene. The CDR3 loop spans 14 amino acids. CDR3 loop: CASSIPMAEYGYTF.

V and J are TRBV4-1 and TRBJ2-5; the TRBD1 assignment by TCRdb is unverifiable without DNA. The CDR3 is 16 amino acids. The germline V gene has CDR1 MGHRA and CDR2 YSYEKL. This chain's CDR3 is CASSPGQGNLQETQYF.

The V and J genes are TRBV7-9 and TRBJ2-4; the TCRdb D gene call, TRBD1, has no DNA to confirm it. CDR1 and CDR2 (germline): SEHNR, FQNEAQ (reference sequence). The length of the CDR3 is 16 residues. CDR3 region: CASSSVFSGRGDIQYF.

This chain connects TRBV28 to TRBJ1-5. This CDR3 region has 14 residues. From germline, CDR1 is MDHEN and CDR2 SYDVKM. CDR3 residues: CARSLLEGNQPQHF.

CDR3 residues: CASSYPGAGGYEQYF. The chain joins TRBV6-6 to TRBJ2-7; TCRdb's D call of TRBD2 is untestable without DNA. CDR1 and CDR2 (germline): MNHNY, SVGAGI (reference sequence). This CDR3 spans 15 amino acids.

This sequence joins TRBV29-1 and TRBJ2-7; TCRdb's D call of TRBD2 is untestable without DNA. Germline-derived CDR1 and CDR2 are SQVTM and ANQGSEA. There are 15 residues in the CDR3. The CDR3 region is CSVPGLAGGQWEQYF.

The chain joins TRBV3-1 to TRBJ2-7; the TCRdb call, TRBD1, lacks DNA for checking. Germline V CDR1 and CDR2: LGHDT, YNNKEL (reference sequence). The CDR3 is 15 residues long. The CDR3 reads CASSQDPRRMHEQYF.

The rearrangement links TRBV30 to TRBJ2-7. This CDR3 spans 13 amino acids. Germline CDR1 reads GTSNPN; CDR2 reads SVGIG (reference sequence). The CDR3 here is CAWSFSISYEQYF.